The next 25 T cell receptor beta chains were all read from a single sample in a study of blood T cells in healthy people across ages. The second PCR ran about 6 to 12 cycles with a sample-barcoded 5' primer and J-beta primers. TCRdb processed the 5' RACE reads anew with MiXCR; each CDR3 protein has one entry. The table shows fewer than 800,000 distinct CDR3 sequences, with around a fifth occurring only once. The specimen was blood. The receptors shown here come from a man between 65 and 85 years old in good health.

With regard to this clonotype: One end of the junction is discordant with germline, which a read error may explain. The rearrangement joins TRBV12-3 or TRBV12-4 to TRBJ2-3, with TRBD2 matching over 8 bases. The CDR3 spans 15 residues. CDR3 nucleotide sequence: TGTGCCGGCAGTTCCTTCGGGAGGGCCTGGGATACGCAGTATTTT. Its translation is CAGSSFGRAWDTQYF.

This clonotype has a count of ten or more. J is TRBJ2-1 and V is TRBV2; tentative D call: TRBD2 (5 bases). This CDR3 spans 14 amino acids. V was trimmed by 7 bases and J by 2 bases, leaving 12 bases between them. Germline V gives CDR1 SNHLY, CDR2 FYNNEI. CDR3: CASKNERPYNEQFF. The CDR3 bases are TGTGCCAGCAAAAACGAGCGGCCCTACAATGAGCAGTTCTTC.

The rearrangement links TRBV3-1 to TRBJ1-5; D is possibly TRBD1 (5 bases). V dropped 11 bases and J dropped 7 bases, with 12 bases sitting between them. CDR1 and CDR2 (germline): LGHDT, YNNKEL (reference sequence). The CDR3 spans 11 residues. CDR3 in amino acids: CAAGQGQPQHF. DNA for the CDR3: TGTGCCGCAGGGCAAGGACAGCCCCAGCATTTT.

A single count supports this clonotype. In DNA, the CDR3 is TGCAGCGTTGTTGTAGGGCTGGGTCAGCCCCAGCATTTT. Translating gives CSVVVGLGQPQHF. The rearrangement joins TRBV29-1 to TRBJ1-5; D unresolved. Trimming took 4 bases from V and 6 from J, leaving 13 bases between them. The V gene's germline CDR1 is SQVTM and CDR2 ANQGSEA. The CDR3 runs 13 residues.

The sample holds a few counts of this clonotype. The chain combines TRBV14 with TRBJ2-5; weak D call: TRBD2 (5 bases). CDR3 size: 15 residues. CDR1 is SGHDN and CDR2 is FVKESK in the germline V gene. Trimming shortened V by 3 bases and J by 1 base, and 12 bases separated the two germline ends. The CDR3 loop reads CASSQGGSIQETQYF. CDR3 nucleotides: TGTGCCAGCAGCCAGGGCGGGTCAATCCAAGAGACCCAGTACTTC.

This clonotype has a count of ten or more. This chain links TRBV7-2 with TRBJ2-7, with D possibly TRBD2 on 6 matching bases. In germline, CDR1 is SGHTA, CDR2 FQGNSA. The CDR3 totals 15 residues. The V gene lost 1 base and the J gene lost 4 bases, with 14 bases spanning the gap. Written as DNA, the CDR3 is TGTGCCAGCAGCTTAGTAGCGGACACGGGGTACGAGCAGTACTTC. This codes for CASSLVADTGYEQYF. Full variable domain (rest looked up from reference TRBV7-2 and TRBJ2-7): GAGVSQSPSNKVTEKGKDVELRCDPISGHTALYWYRQSLGQGLEFLIYFQGNSAPDKSGLPSDRFSAERTGGSVSTLTIQRTQQEDSAVYLCASSLVADTGYEQYFGPGTRLTVT.

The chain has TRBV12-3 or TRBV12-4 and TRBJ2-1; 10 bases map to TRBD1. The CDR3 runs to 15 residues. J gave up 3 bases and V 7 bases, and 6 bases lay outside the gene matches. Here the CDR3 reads CASTKTGGFYNEQFF. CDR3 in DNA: TGTGCCAGCACAAAGACAGGGGGCTTCTACAATGAGCAGTTCTTC.

In DNA, the CDR3 is TGCAGTGCTAGAGATGGAGGGGTGAAGAACACTGAAGCTTTCTTT. This translates into CSARDGGVKNTEAFF. The chain joins TRBV20-1 to TRBJ1-1, with a tentative D call TRBD1 (5 bases). Germline CDR1 DFQATT, CDR2 SNEGSKA (reference sequence). This CDR3 is 15 amino acids long. With 0 bases removed from V and 1 base from J, the gap between germline ends came to 12 bases.

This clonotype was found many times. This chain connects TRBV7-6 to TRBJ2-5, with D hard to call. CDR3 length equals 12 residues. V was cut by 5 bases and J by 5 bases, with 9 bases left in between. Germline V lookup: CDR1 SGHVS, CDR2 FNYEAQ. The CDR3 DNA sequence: TGTGCCAGCAGCCCAGAAGGGGAGACCCAGTACTTC. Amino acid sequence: CASSPEGETQYF.

CDR3 protein: CASLMPGGGNTEAFF. The CDR3 DNA is TGTGCCAGTCTAATGCCAGGGGGCGGGAACACTGAAGCTTTCTTT. The gene calls are TRBV6-4 and TRBJ1-1; 8 positions match TRBD1. The trim removed 9 bases at V and 1 base at J, leaving 10 bases unmatched. Germline V lookup: CDR1 MRHNA, CDR2 SNTAGT. This CDR3 spans 15 amino acids.

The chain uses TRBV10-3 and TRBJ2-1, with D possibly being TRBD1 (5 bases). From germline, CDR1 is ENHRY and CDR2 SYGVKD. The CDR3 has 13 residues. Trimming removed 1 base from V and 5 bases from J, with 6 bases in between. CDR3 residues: CAISELTDNEQFF. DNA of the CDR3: TGTGCCATCAGTGAGTTGACAGACAATGAGCAGTTCTTC.

CDR3 sequence (DNA): TGCAGCGTTGGTAACGACTACAATGAGCAGTTCTTC. Encoded protein: CSVGNDYNEQFF. The chain joins TRBV29-1 to TRBJ2-1; the D is unclear. V was shortened by 4 bases and J by 3 bases, with 7 bases between the two germline ends. The CDR3 extends over 12 amino acids. CDR1 is SQVTM, CDR2 ANQGSEA, per germline.

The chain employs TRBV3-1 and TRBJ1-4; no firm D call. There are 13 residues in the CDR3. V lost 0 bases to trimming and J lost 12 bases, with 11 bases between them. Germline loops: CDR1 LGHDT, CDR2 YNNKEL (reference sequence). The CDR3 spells CASSQEPRTQLFF. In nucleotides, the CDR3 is TGTGCCAGCAGCCAAGAGCCCCGGACTCAACTGTTTTTT.

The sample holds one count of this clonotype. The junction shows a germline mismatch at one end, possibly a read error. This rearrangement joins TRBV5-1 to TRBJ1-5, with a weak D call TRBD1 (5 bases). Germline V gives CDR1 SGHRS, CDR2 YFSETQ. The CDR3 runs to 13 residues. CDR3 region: CASRLGTNQPQHF. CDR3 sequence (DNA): TGCGCCAGCCGCCTAGGGACCAATCAGCCCCAACATTTT.

The CDR3: CASSLSREVPRNEQFF. The CDR3 DNA reads as TGTGCCAGCAGCCTTTCCAGGGAGGTGCCCCGCAATGAGCAGTTCTTC. The rearrangement uses TRBV9 and TRBJ2-5, with a possible D match to TRBD2 (6 bases). The DNA end is a closer match to TRBJ2-1, so the J assignment may be wrong. The CDR3 spans 16 residues. CDR1 and CDR2 (germline): SGDLS, YYNGEE.

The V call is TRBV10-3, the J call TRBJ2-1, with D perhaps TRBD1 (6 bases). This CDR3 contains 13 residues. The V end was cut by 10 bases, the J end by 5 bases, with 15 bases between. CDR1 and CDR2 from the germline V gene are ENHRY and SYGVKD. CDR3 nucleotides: TGTGCCAGCACCGTGACAGGAAACAATGAGCAGTTCTTC. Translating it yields CASTVTGNNEQFF.

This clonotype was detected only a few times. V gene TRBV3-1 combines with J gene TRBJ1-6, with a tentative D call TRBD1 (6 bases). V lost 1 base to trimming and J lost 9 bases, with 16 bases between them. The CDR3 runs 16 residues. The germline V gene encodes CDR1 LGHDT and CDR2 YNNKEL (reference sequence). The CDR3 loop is CASSQGGGAPSSPLHF. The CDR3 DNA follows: TGTGCCAGCAGCCAAGGCGGGGGCGCGCCTAGTTCACCCCTCCACTTT.

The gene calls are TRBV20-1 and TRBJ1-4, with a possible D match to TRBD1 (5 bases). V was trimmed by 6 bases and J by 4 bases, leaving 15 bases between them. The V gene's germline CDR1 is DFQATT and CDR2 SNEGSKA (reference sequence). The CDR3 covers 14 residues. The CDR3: CSAQRGEYNEKLFF. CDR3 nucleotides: TGCAGTGCCCAGAGGGGAGAATATAATGAAAAACTGTTTTTT.

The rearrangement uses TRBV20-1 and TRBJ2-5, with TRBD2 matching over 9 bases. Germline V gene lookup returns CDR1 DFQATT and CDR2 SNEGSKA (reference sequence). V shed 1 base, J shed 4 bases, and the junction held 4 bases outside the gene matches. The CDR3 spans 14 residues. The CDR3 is CSARGAGGPETQYF. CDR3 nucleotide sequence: TGCAGTGCTAGAGGCGCGGGAGGGCCAGAGACCCAGTACTTC.

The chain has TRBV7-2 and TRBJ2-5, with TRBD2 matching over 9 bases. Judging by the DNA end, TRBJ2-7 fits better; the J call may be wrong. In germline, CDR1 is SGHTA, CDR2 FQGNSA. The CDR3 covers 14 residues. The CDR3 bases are TGTGCCAGCAGTTCCCTGAGCGGGAGGAGCGAGCAGTACTTC. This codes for CASSSLSGRSEQYF.

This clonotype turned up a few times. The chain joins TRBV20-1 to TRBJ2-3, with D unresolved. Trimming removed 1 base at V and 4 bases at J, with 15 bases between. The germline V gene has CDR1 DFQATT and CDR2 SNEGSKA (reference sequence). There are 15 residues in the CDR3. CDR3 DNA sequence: TGCAGTGCTAGAGGCCGCCTTGGCACCCCAGATACGCAGTATTTT. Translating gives CSARGRLGTPDTQYF.

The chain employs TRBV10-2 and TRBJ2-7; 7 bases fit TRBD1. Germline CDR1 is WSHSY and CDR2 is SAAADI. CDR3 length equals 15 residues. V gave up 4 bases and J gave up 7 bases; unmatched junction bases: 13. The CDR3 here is CASSGPGQSYGEQYF. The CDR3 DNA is TGCGCCAGCAGTGGTCCGGGACAGAGTTATGGAGAGCAGTACTTC.

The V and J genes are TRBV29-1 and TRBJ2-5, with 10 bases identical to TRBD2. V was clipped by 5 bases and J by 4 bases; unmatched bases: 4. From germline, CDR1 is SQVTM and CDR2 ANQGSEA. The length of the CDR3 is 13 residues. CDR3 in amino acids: CSVLAGGGETQYF. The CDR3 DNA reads TGCAGCGTTTTAGCGGGAGGCGGAGAGACCCAGTACTTC.

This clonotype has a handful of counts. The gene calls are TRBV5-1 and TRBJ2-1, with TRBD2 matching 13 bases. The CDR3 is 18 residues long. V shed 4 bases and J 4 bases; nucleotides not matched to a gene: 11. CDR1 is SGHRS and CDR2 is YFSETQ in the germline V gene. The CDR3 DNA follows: TGCGCCAGCAGCCCCCGAGGACTAGCGGGAGTGGGTTACAATGAGCAGTTCTTC. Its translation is CASSPRGLAGVGYNEQFF.

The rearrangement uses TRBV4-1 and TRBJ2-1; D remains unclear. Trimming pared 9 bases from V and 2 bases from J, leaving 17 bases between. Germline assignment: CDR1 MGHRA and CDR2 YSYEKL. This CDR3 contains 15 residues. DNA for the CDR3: TGCGCCAGGACGCGGAAGGTGAGCGCCTACAATGAGCAGTTCTTC. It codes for CARTRKVSAYNEQFF.